Each of the 10 T cell receptor beta chains below was sequenced from the same sample in a study of beta chain features in type 1 diabetes. The study's findings and limits: There was a moderate but significant shortening of TCRB CDR3s in all four CD4+ subsets of Type 1 diabetes patients.

Reverse transcription of all isolated RNA meant that expressed TCRB transcripts were sequenced. The method was immunoSEQ multiplex PCR; TCRdb's version includes in-frame clones alone and lacks a portion of them. The repertoire holds 100,000 to 150,000 clones, with 17% as singletons. The antigens these receptors bind are not known. The sequenced sample consisted of central memory CD4+ T cells from blood. The receptor set was obtained from a man aged 18 to 30 with type 1 diabetes.

The chain recombines TRBV6-5 with TRBJ2-7, with D maybe TRBD2 (6 bases). Trimming stripped 2 bases from V and 7 bases from J, with 9 bases between. The germline V gene encodes CDR1 MNHEY and CDR2 SVGAGI. The CDR3 runs to 12 residues. CDR3 sequence: CASSYLGGEQYF. CDR3 DNA: TGTGCCAGCAGTTACCTCGGGGGAGAGCAGTACTTC.

The V and J genes are TRBV20-1 and TRBJ2-7, with TRBD2 matching over 8 bases. CDR1 DFQATT and CDR2 SNEGSKA come from the germline V gene (reference sequence). CDR3 length: 11 amino acids. Unmatched junction bases numbered 1, after V lost 7 bases and J lost 2 bases. The CDR3 loop reads CSVSGTYEQYF. The CDR3 DNA reads as TGCAGTGTTAGCGGGACCTACGAGCAGTACTTC.

The chain carries TRBV30 and TRBJ1-3, with D uncertain. This CDR3 has 13 amino acids. The V end lost 6 bases, the J end lost 0 bases, and 9 bases lay between the germline ends. Per germline, CDR1 GTSNPN and CDR2 SVGIG (reference sequence). CDR3 sequence (DNA): TGTGCCTGTGGACTCATCTCTGGAAACACCATATATTTT. It specifies CACGLISGNTIYF.

Ten or more counts support this clone. V is TRBV9 and J is TRBJ1-6; D is ambiguous. This CDR3 contains 14 residues. The germline V gene has CDR1 SGDLS and CDR2 YYNGEE. V lost 7 bases to trimming and J lost 7 bases, with 15 bases between them. In DNA form, the CDR3 reads TGTGCCAGCTGCAAGGACCGTACCAATTCACCCCTCCACTTT. Translated, it gives CASCKDRTNSPLHF. Combining the CDR3 with reference TRBV9 and TRBJ1-6 gives the whole variable domain DSGVTQTPKHLITATGQRVTLRCSPRSGDLSVYWYQQSLDQGLQFLIQYYNGEERAKGNILERFSAQQFPDLHSELNLSSLELGDSALYFCASCKDRTNSPLHFGNGTRLTVT.

As concerns this clone: The sample contains more than one DNA sequence encoding this CDR3. The chain couples TRBV4-1 to TRBJ2-3; D is undetermined. This CDR3 region has 14 residues. Trimming pared 0 bases from V and 2 bases from J, leaving 6 bases between. The germline V gene has CDR1 MGHRA and CDR2 YSYEKL. This CDR3 reads CASSQDHPTDTQYF. DNA for the CDR3: TGCGCCAGCAGCCAAGACCATCCCACAGATACGCAGTATTTT.

The rearrangement joins TRBV28 to TRBJ2-7; 7 bases map to TRBD2. In germline, CDR1 is MDHEN, CDR2 SYDVKM. The junction had 6 bases not matched to a gene; V was cut back by 3 bases and J by 4 bases. CDR3 length equals 14 residues. Here the CDR3 reads CASSLSAGIYEQYF. CDR3 coding DNA: TGTGCCAGCAGTTTGTCAGCGGGGATTTACGAGCAGTACTTC.

This clone appeared many times. The rearrangement joins TRBV6-4 to TRBJ2-3; 8 positions agree with TRBD2. This CDR3 comprises 17 residues. Germline V gene data show CDR1 as MRHNA and CDR2 as SNTAGT. The J segment lost 0 bases and the V segment lost 4 bases, leaving 9 bases of the junction unmatched. CDR3 in amino acids: CASSVLAGGGSTDTQYF. CDR3 DNA sequence: TGTGCCAGCAGTGTCCTGGCGGGAGGAGGGAGCACAGATACGCAGTATTTT.

This clone appeared a few times. The rearrangement joins TRBV5-1 to TRBJ2-7, with D possibly TRBD1 on 5 matching bases. CDR1 SGHRS and CDR2 YFSETQ come from the germline V gene. Trimming took 3 bases from V and 6 from J, leaving 16 bases between them. The CDR3 length is 14 residues. The CDR3 DNA follows: TGCGCCAGCAGCTCCGGACAAAACCTGGGCGAGCAGTACTTC. Its protein is CASSSGQNLGEQYF.

V is TRBV2 and J is TRBJ2-2; maybe TRBD2 (5 bases). The V gene's germline CDR1 is SNHLY and CDR2 FYNNEI. The CDR3 has 13 residues. V lost 4 bases and J lost 5, with 8 bases in between. In DNA, the CDR3 is TGTGCCAGCAGTGTGGGGAGAACCGGGGAGCTGTTTTTT. Protein: CASSVGRTGELFF.

The J gene is TRBJ2-1, the V gene TRBV27, with 7 bases lining up with TRBD1. The CDR3 contains 16 residues. Losses at the gene ends were 2 bases for V and 2 bases for J; bases not matched to a gene: 6. Germline loops: CDR1 MNHEY, CDR2 SMNVEV (reference sequence). This chain's CDR3 is CASSLPGTATYNEQFF. The CDR3 bases are TGTGCCAGCAGTTTACCCGGGACAGCTACCTACAATGAGCAGTTCTTC.